This TCR beta chain originates from a study of CD8 T cells in Susac syndrome. CD8+ and CD4+ blood T cells underwent TCR beta sequencing. The CD8+ and CD4+ T cells were isolated magnetically using a negative isolation approach, whereas the TEMRA cells were enriched by FACS. From germline, CDR1 is DFQATT and CDR2 SNEGSKA (reference sequence). This CDR3 is 14 amino acids long. The junction had 3 bases not matched to a gene; V was cut back by 1 base and J by 6 bases. Random hexamers served to reverse transcribe roughly 0.5 to 1 ug RNA. A multiplex approach, immunoSEQ multiplex PCR, amplified TCR beta CDR3 across 54 Vbeta and 13 Jbeta. TCRdb passed the immunoSEQ multiplex PCR reads through MiXCR, listing each CDR3 protein once. The repertoire holds about 160,000 distinct CDR3 sequences, with approximately 92% as singletons.

This TCR derives from a human donor in good health. Input material: CD4+ T cells from PBMCs. The J gene is TRBJ2-4, the V gene TRBV20-1; 10 nucleotides agree with TRBD1. CDR3: CSARGGQGRNIQYF. CDR3 DNA: TGCAGTGCTAGAGGGGGACAGGGGAGAAACATTCAGTACTTC.